This TCR beta chain was identified in a study of beta chain features in type 1 diabetes. About the research overall: Over all samples combined, over 85 million sorted cells were examined. Study-level findings and limits: Type 1 diabetes patients had VDJ junctions that carried fewer insertions and more deletions. Shorter TCRB CDR3s, moderately but significantly so, marked every one of the four CD4+ subsets in Type 1 diabetes patients.

The isolated RNA, all of it, was reverse transcribed, so expressed TCRB transcripts were what got sequenced. Naive, central memory and regulatory T cell samples yielded a few million reads on average. The assay was immunoSEQ multiplex PCR, and TCRdb's table has in-frame clones only and misses some. Here the sample spans some 700,000 clones, roughly 12% being singletons. CDR1 and CDR2 from the germline V gene are LNHDA and SQIVND (reference sequence). The junction had 7 bases not matched to a gene; V was cut back by 6 bases and J by 4 bases. This CDR3 has 14 residues. As for this clone: Its antigen is not identified.

Based on CD45RO/CCR7/CD25/CD127/CD95/CD27, CD4+ regulatory, stem cell-like memory, naive and central memory cells were sorted. The sequenced sample consisted of naive CD4+ T cells from blood. This clonotype was obtained from a man aged 18 to 30 with type 1 diabetes. J is TRBJ2-3 and V is TRBV19, with 7 bases lining up with TRBD2. CDR3 sequence: CASRTSPAADTQYF. The CDR3 coding sequence is TGTGCCAGTAGGACTAGCCCCGCAGCAGATACGCAGTATTTT.